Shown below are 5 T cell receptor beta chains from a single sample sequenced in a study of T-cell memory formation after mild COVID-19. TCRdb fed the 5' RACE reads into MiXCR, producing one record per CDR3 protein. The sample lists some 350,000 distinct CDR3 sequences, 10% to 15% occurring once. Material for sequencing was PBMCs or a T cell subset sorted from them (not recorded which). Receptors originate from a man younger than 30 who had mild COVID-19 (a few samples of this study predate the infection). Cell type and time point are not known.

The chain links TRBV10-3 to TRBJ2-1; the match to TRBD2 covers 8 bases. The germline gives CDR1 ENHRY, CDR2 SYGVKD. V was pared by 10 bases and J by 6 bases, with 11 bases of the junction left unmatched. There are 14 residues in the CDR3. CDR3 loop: CATGPAGGFNEQFF. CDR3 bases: TGTGCCACGGGGCCCGCGGGGGGATTCAATGAGCAGTTCTTC.

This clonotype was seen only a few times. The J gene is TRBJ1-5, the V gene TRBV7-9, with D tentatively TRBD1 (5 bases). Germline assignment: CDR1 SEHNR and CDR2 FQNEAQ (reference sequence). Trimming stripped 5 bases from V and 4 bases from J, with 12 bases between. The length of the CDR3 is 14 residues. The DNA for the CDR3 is TGTGCCAGCAGCCCTGATCAGGGAAATCAGCCCCAGCATTTT. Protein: CASSPDQGNQPQHF.

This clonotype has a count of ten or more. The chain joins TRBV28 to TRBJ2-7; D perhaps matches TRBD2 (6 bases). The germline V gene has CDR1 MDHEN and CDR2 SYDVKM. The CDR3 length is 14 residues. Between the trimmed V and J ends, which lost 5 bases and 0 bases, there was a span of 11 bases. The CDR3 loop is CASSPETSSYEQYV. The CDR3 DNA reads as TGTGCCAGCAGTCCGGAGACTAGCTCCTACGAGCAGTACGTC.

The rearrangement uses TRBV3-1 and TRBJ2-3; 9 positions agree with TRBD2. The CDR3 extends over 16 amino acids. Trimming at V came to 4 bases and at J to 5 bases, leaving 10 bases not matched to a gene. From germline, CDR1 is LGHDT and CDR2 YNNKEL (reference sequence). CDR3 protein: CASSLLAGGGQDTQYF. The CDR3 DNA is TGTGCCAGCAGCCTACTAGCGGGCGGTGGCCAAGATACGCAGTATTTT.

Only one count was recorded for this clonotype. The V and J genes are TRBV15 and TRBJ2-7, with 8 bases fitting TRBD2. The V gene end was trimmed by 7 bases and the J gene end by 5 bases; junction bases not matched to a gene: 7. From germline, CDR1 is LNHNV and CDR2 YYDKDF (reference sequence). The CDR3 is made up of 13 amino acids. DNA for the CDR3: TGTGCCACCACCCGGGGGGGGCTCAACGAGCAGTACTTC. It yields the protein CATTRGGLNEQYF.